The clone carrying this TCR beta chain has a handful of counts. Stable Graves' hyperthyroidism meant no ophthalmopathy progression within 18 months. Diagnosis rested on symptoms, serum thyroxine and TRAb, thyroid ultrasound, and orbital computed tomography. These data come from a study of T cells in Graves' hyperthyroidism and ophthalmopathy. Study details: Peripheral blood was taken when the disease was first diagnosed, before any treatment began.

Germline CDR1 MNHEY, CDR2 SMNVEV (reference sequence). The CDR3 has 14 residues. With 6 bases clipped from V and 8 bases from J, the junction kept 10 bases outside the gene matches. RNA transcripts yielded amplified TCR beta CDR3 regions. Researchers ran a first-round RT-PCR on the TCR CDR3 using the HTBI primer set. From the multiplex PCR reads, TCRdb called clonotypes with MiXCR, one entry per CDR3 protein. The data show 700,000 or so distinct CDR3 sequences, roughly 17% seen once. Sequencing input: blood. V is TRBV27 and J is TRBJ2-1, with TRBD2 matching over 7 bases. The sequence derives from a young man with Graves' hyperthyroidism. The CDR3 sequence: CASSGGSGRHEQFF. The CDR3 DNA is TGTGCCAGCAGCGGGGGGTCGGGGAGGCATGAGCAGTTCTTC.